This TCR beta chain was obtained from a study of blood T cell repertoires in COVID-19. Some clones are missing from TCRdb's copy, which holds only in-frame ones; the method was immunoSEQ multiplex PCR. This table has roughly 250,000 clones, 80% to 85% appearing once. The CDR3 runs to 15 residues. V was trimmed by 2 bases and J by 3 bases, leaving 11 bases between them. CDR1 is SGHAT, CDR2 FQNNGV, per germline. The V gene is TRBV11-2, the J gene TRBJ2-4; possibly TRBD2 for D (5 bases). This TCR was sampled from a woman aged 40 to 49 who had recovered from COVID-19. Sequencing used peripheral blood. This chain's CDR3 is CASSLKGADKNIQYF. The CDR3, as DNA: TGTGCCAGCAGCTTAAAGGGAGCGGACAAAAACATTCAGTACTTC.